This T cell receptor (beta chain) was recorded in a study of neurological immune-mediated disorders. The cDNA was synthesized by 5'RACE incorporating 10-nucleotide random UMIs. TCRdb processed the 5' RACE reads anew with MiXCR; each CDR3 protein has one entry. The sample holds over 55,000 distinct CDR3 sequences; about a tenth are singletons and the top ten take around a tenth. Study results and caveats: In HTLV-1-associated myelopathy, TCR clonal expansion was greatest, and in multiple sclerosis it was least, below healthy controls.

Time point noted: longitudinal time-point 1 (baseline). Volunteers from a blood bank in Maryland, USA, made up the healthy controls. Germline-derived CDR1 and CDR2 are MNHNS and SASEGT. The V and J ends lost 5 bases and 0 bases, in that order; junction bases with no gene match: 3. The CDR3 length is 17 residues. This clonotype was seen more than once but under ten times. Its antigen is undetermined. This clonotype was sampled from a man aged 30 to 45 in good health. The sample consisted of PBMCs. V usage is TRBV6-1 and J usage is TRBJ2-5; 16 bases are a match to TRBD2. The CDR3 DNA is TGTGCCAGCAGTCTGGGACTAGCGGGGGGGGACCAAGAGACCCAGTACTTC. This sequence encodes CASSLGLAGGDQETQYF.